The clone carrying this TCR beta chain was observed at least ten times. Its antigen is still unknown. CDR3 length: 14 amino acids. The ends were cut back, 4 bases at V and 5 bases at J, with 13 bases in the middle. Germline V gives CDR1 SGHNT, CDR2 YYREEE (reference sequence). The PBMCs had their origin in less than 13 ml of fresh peripheral blood. Amplification yielded TCR beta CDR3 regions, with RNA transcripts as the source. RT-PCR in the first round (using the HTBI primer set) targeted the TCR CDR3. TCRdb re-called the multiplex PCR reads with MiXCR, one entry per CDR3 protein. This table has hundreds of thousands of distinct CDR3 sequences, roughly 21% appearing once. These data belong to a study of T cells in Graves' hyperthyroidism and ophthalmopathy. Overall study findings and caveats: Median prediction lead before ophthalmopathy onset was 6 to 8 months with the model.

The clonotype was recovered from a man aged 35 to 55 with Graves' ophthalmopathy. V gene TRBV5-4 combines with J gene TRBJ2-1; TRBD2 is a possible D gene (5 bases). Sequencing used blood. CDR3 bases: TGTGCCAGCAGCAACCGACTACTTAACAATGAGCAGTTCTTC. It translates to CASSNRLLNNEQFF.